Each of the 20 T cell receptor beta chains below was sequenced from the same sample in a study of shared clonotypes between healthy human individuals. Naive CD8 cells were CD45RO-negative, positively selected for CCR7, excluding terminally differentiated effector memory CD45RA+ cells. Profiled with immunoSEQ multiplex PCR; TCRdb holds only in-frame clones, not every one. The sample contains around 2,000,000 clones, 85% to 95% of which appear only once. Material: naive CD8+ T cells from PBMCs. Receptor source: a man younger than 35 in good health. Some clones in this sample may be carry-over from other donors' samples.

In DNA, the CDR3 is TGCGCCAGCAGCGCCCACCCTAGCGGGAGGCTTACGTTCGGAGAGACCCAGTACTTC. Translated, it gives CASSAHPSGRLTFGETQYF. The rearrangement uses TRBV5-1 and TRBJ2-5; the match to TRBD2 covers 11 bases. J gave up 4 bases and V 4 bases, and 18 bases lay outside the gene matches. CDR3 size: 19 residues. Germline-derived CDR1 and CDR2 are SGHRS and YFSETQ.

This clone was recorded once. This chain links TRBV10-3 with TRBJ2-1, with D possibly matching TRBD2 (6 bases). This CDR3 region has 15 residues. V shed 6 bases and J shed 0 bases, with 12 bases lying between them. Germline V gives CDR1 ENHRY, CDR2 SYGVKD. For the CDR3, the DNA is TGTGCCATCAGGCCAGCGGGCAGCTCCTACAATGAGCAGTTCTTC. As protein: CAIRPAGSSYNEQFF.

This sequence joins TRBV4-2 and TRBJ2-7; D may be TRBD1 or TRBD2 (6 bases each). V lost 4 bases to trimming and J lost 4 bases, with 23 bases between them. CDR1 and CDR2 (germline): LGHNA, YNFKEQ. The CDR3 consists of 17 residues. For the CDR3, the DNA is TGTGCCAGCAGCCCTCGGAGGGCTTCGGGGGCCGATTACGAGCAGTACTTC. Residues: CASSPRRASGADYEQYF.

The chain couples TRBV10-3 to TRBJ2-1, with 7 positions matching TRBD2. CDR1 is ENHRY and CDR2 is SYGVKD in the germline V gene. CDR3 length: 17 residues. V lost 3 bases to trimming and J lost 7 bases; unmatched junction nucleotides: 15. CDR3 protein: CAISEIPFGLGSNEQFF. In nucleotides, the CDR3 is TGTGCCATCAGTGAAATCCCATTCGGACTAGGGAGTAATGAGCAGTTCTTC.

This clone came up once. The chain links TRBV5-4 to TRBJ2-1; D remains unclear. Germline V gives CDR1 SGHNT, CDR2 YYREEE (reference sequence). Deletions cut 2 bases from V and 8 bases from J, with 8 bases between. This CDR3 has 12 amino acids. The CDR3 DNA follows: TGTGCCAGCAGCTTCGTTGACGATGAGCAGTTCTTC. Residues: CASSFVDDEQFF.

J is TRBJ2-7 and V is TRBV9; D unclear. This CDR3 is 15 amino acids long. The germline CDR1 and CDR2 sequences are SGDLS and YYNGEE. Trimming removed 0 bases at V and 3 bases at J, with 13 bases between. The CDR3 DNA reads TGTGCCAGCAGCGTAGGTGGGCGGCCCGACTACGAGCAGTACTTC. Its protein product is CASSVGGRPDYEQYF.

The V and J genes are TRBV28 and TRBJ2-7, with D unclear. Deletions cut 3 bases from V and 0 bases from J, with 21 bases between. This CDR3 has 18 residues. Germline CDR1 reads MDHEN; CDR2 reads SYDVKM. CDR3 in amino acids: CASSFRVSLLAASYEQYF. The DNA of the CDR3 is TGTGCCAGCAGTTTTAGGGTGTCGCTACTGGCGGCCTCCTACGAGCAGTACTTC.

This chain connects TRBV7-7 to TRBJ2-2; TRBD1 agrees at 11 bases. Germline CDR1 SSHAT, CDR2 FNYEAQ (reference sequence). CDR3 length: 16 amino acids. Losses at the gene ends were 4 bases for V and 5 bases for J; bases not matched to a gene: 6. Here the CDR3 DNA reads TGTGCCAGCAGCTCCGGACAGGGGGCTTATACCGGGGAGCTGTTTTTT. Translated: CASSSGQGAYTGELFF.

The chain recombines TRBV28 with TRBJ1-2; TRBD1 aligns across 10 bases. CDR1 and CDR2 (germline): MDHEN, SYDVKM. The V gene end was trimmed by 6 bases and the J gene end by 4 bases; junction bases not matched to a gene: 17. The CDR3 length is 18 residues. The CDR3 DNA sequence: TGTGCCAGCAGCACACGACAGGGGGCCCTGATAGGGGGCTATGGCTACACCTTC. Translation gives CASSTRQGALIGGYGYTF.

This chain links TRBV29-1 with TRBJ2-5; maybe TRBD2 (6 bases). Germline-derived CDR1 and CDR2 are SQVTM and ANQGSEA. The length of the CDR3 is 15 residues. Between the trimmed V and J ends, which lost 7 bases and 5 bases, there was a span of 23 bases. CDR3 loop: CSALGAGTPLETQYF. The CDR3 nucleotides are TGCAGCGCCCTCGGGGCGGGAACCCCTTTGGAGACCCAGTACTTC.

The CDR3 loop reads CASSFKGGSTDTQYF. The CDR3, as DNA: TGTGCCAGCAGCTTTAAGGGGGGGAGCACAGATACGCAGTATTTT. The rearrangement links TRBV5-4 to TRBJ2-3, with D perhaps TRBD2 (7 bases). CDR1 SGHNT and CDR2 YYREEE come from the germline V gene (reference sequence). Trimming stripped 2 bases from V and 0 bases from J, with 10 bases between. The CDR3 runs 15 residues.

The chain links TRBV7-8 to TRBJ1-1; no firm D call. Germline V CDR1 and CDR2: SGHVS, FQNEAQ. The ends were cut back, 2 bases at V and 6 bases at J, with 10 bases in the middle. This CDR3 contains 13 residues. CDR3 DNA: TGTGCCAGCAGCTTATTGCCCCCCTCTGAAGCTTTCTTT. It yields the protein CASSLLPPSEAFF.

This chain uses TRBV9 with TRBJ1-1, with a tentative D call TRBD1 (5 bases). V was cut by 4 bases and J by 5 bases, with 18 bases left in between. The CDR3 spans 15 residues. The V gene's germline CDR1 is SGDLS and CDR2 YYNGEE. The DNA of the CDR3 is TGTGCCAGCAGCTTAAGTGGGGACCTTGGGACTGAAGCTTTCTTT. Translated: CASSLSGDLGTEAFF. Looking up the rest from reference TRBV9 and TRBJ1-1 gives the full variable domain: DSGVTQTPKHLITATGQRVTLRCSPRSGDLSVYWYQQSLDQGLQFLIQYYNGEERAKGNILERFSAQQFPDLHSELNLSSLELGDSALYFCASSLSGDLGTEAFFGQGTRLTVV.

The rearrangement uses TRBV27 and TRBJ2-5; 7 nucleotides line up with TRBD2. V dropped 7 bases and J dropped 0; count of bases not matched to a gene: 26. There are 21 residues in the CDR3. CDR1 and CDR2 (germline): MNHEY, SMNVEV (reference sequence). The CDR3 DNA reads as TGTGCCAGCACCCTTAAAGGGTTTGAAGGGGTGAGCGGGAAGTACCAAGAGACCCAGTACTTC. This codes for CASTLKGFEGVSGKYQETQYF.

This chain joins TRBV6-5 and TRBJ2-1; perhaps TRBD2 as D (5 bases). V lost 2 bases and J lost 10, with 18 bases in between. The CDR3 sequence is 15 residues long. Germline CDR1 and CDR2: MNHEY and SVGAGI. The CDR3 DNA reads as TGTGCCAGCAGTTACGTCGGGGTCTCGGCCCCCGAGCAGTTCTTC. Translating gives CASSYVGVSAPEQFF.

Details on this clone: This CDR3 is also generated by other DNA sequences in the sample. The chain employs TRBV2 and TRBJ2-7; 7 bases match TRBD1. The ends lost 6 bases at V and 2 bases at J; junction bases unmatched: 7. This CDR3 comprises 14 residues. Germline CDR1 SNHLY, CDR2 FYNNEI. The chain's CDR3 is CASRAGTATYEQYF. CDR3 in DNA: TGTGCCAGCAGGGCCGGGACAGCCACCTACGAGCAGTACTTC. The whole variable domain, filled in from reference TRBV2 and TRBJ2-7, reads EPEVTQTPSHQVTQMGQEVILRCVPISNHLYFYWYRQILGQKVEFLVSFYNNEISEKSEIFDDQFSVERPDGSNFTLKIRSTKLEDSAMYFCASRAGTATYEQYFGPGTRLTVT.

The genes are TRBV7-9 and TRBJ2-3; 9 nucleotides agree with TRBD1. This CDR3 region has 16 residues. J was trimmed by 2 bases and V by 3 bases; bases with no gene match: 6. The V gene's germline CDR1 is SEHNR and CDR2 FQNEAQ (reference sequence). The CDR3 here is CASSLFTGGHTDTQYF. CDR3 DNA sequence: TGTGCCAGCAGCTTGTTCACAGGGGGCCACACAGATACGCAGTATTTT.

The rearrangement uses TRBV27 and TRBJ2-7, with D possibly matching TRBD2 (6 bases). The CDR3 has 14 amino acids. Germline V gene data show CDR1 as MNHEY and CDR2 as SMNVEV (reference sequence). The V and J ends lost 6 bases and 6 bases respectively, with 18 bases between them. Here the CDR3 reads CASSFGGARGEQYF. The CDR3 coding sequence is TGTGCCAGCAGCTTCGGAGGGGCTCGGGGCGAGCAGTACTTC.

With regard to this clone: Additional DNA sequences in this sample encode the identical CDR3. This chain links TRBV27 with TRBJ1-1; D remains unclear. Trimming left V 3 bases short and J 4 bases short, with 9 bases between. CDR3 length equals 13 residues. Germline CDR1 MNHEY, CDR2 SMNVEV (reference sequence). The chain's CDR3 is CASSLGGGTEAFF. CDR3 bases: TGTGCCAGCAGTTTGGGAGGAGGCACTGAAGCTTTCTTT.

In regard to this clone: The same CDR3 arises from other DNA sequences in this sample as well. The J gene is TRBJ1-1, the V gene TRBV9; no reliable D call. Trimming took 0 bases from V and 1 from J, leaving 7 bases between them. CDR1 is SGDLS and CDR2 is YYNGEE in the germline V gene. This CDR3 is built from 14 residues. The CDR3 DNA is TGTGCCAGCAGCGTAGACGGGAGGAACACTGAAGCTTTCTTT. Its translation is CASSVDGRNTEAFF.